This T cell receptor (beta chain) was captured by sequencing in a study of blood T cell repertoires in COVID-19. Turning to the study itself: From the United States, Italy and Spain came samples of acute and convalescent COVID-19. Sources were T cells, B-cell-depleted T cells, or PBMCs; the material itself was cDNA or gDNA.

V lost 4 bases and J lost 0, with 11 bases in between. Germline assignment: CDR1 SGHNT and CDR2 YYREEE (reference sequence). The CDR3 runs to 15 residues. The method was immunoSEQ multiplex PCR; TCRdb's version includes in-frame clones alone and lacks a portion of them. This sample has about 140,000 clones, with more than 65% found just once. Input material: peripheral blood. The clonotype comes from a human donor in a cohort sampled during active COVID-19. The rearrangement uses TRBV5-4 and TRBJ1-3; a weak D match, TRBD1 (5 bases). CDR3 nucleotide sequence: TGTGCCAGCAGCAGAGCAGGGAACTCTGGAAACACCATATATTTT. It codes for CASSRAGNSGNTIYF.